This T cell receptor beta chain appears in the sequencing data of a study of T cells in Graves' hyperthyroidism and ophthalmopathy. Hyperthyroidism, newly diagnosed and lasting under 2 months, affected patients aged 18 to 65. Out of about 10 ml of fresh peripheral blood came the PBMCs. This clonotype was observed a few times. The germline gene is not matched at one end of the junction; a read error may be the cause. RNA transcripts were the template for amplifying TCR beta CDR3 regions. During a first-round RT-PCR of the TCR CDR3, the HTBI primer set was used. TCRdb re-analysed the multiplex PCR reads in MiXCR, keeping a single row per CDR3 protein. The sample lists 450,000 to 600,000 distinct CDR3 sequences, 14% occurring once. The sample comprised blood. The source is a woman aged 35 to 49 with Graves' hyperthyroidism.

CDR3 sequence reads: CASPPLTGTGRLNTEAFF. Written as DNA, the CDR3 is TGTGCCAGCCCACCATTAACCGGGACAGGGAGATTGAACACTGAAGCTTTCTTT. The chain couples TRBV18 to TRBJ1-1, with 9 bases identical to TRBD1. The CDR3 sequence is 18 residues long. Germline-derived CDR1 and CDR2 are KGHSH and LQKENI.